This TCR beta chain was obtained from a study of CD8 T cells in Susac syndrome. The CDR3 is 15 residues long. Germline V CDR1 and CDR2: SGHRS, YFSETQ. The ends were cut back, 4 bases at V and 6 bases at J, with 16 bases in the middle. Findings and caveats of the study: By the study's own acknowledgment, its TCR sequencing and HLA analysis included relatively few individuals.

RNA, at roughly 0.5 to 1 ug, was reverse transcribed with random hexamers. Amplification of TCR beta CDR3 was carried out by immunoSEQ multiplex PCR, which covered 54 Vbeta and 13 Jbeta segments. TCRdb reprocessed the immunoSEQ multiplex PCR reads via MiXCR and lists one record per CDR3 protein. The sample has about 150,000 distinct CDR3 sequences; under 95% are singletons. From blood CD8+ and CD4+ T cells, TCR beta sequences were generated. Controls were age- and sex-matched healthy donors. Note on this clonotype: Its antigen is unidentified.

The sequencing sample was made of CD4+ T cells from PBMCs. V gene TRBV5-1 combines with J gene TRBJ2-2; D unresolved. The source is a human donor in good health. The CDR3 nucleotides read TGCGCCAGCAGCCCCCGAGCCGTTGGGGCCGGGGAGCTGTTTTTT. It yields the protein CASSPRAVGAGELFF.